These 23 T cell receptor beta chains were sequenced from one sample in a study of T cell responses to AZD1222 COVID-19 vaccine. Using immunoSEQ multiplex PCR, the repertoire was profiled, and TCRdb retains in-frame clones only, with some absent. The sample includes about 75,000 clones, about 91% of them seen just once. This sample comprised peripheral blood, obtained 28 days after the second dose of the MenACWY control vaccine. The receptors derive from an adult who received the MenACWY meningococcal vaccine as a control.

The chain combines TRBV30 with TRBJ1-6; D unresolved. Germline V CDR1 and CDR2: GTSNPN, SVGIG (reference sequence). The CDR3 totals 14 residues. The CDR3 nucleotides read TGTGCTTACCCCGGACCGAATCCTAATTCACCCCTCCACTTT. It translates to CAYPGPNPNSPLHF.

The chain recombines TRBV5-8 with TRBJ1-1, with a weak D call TRBD1 (5 bases). Germline V gives CDR1 SGHTS, CDR2 YDEGEE. The CDR3 spans 14 residues. V was clipped by 4 bases and J by 4 bases, with 14 bases between them. CDR3 nucleotide sequence: TGTGCCAGCAGCGTAGATGGGACTCTCACTGAAGCTTTCTTT. Translating gives CASSVDGTLTEAFF.

The CDR3 nucleotides read TGTGCCAGCACCAAGACAGGGAGGGAGACCCAGTACTTC. Encoded protein: CASTKTGRETQYF. The chain couples TRBV6-5 to TRBJ2-5; TRBD1 might be the D (7 bases). V was shortened by 7 bases and J by 5 bases, with 14 bases between the two germline ends. The CDR3 covers 13 residues. CDR1 and CDR2 (germline): MNHEY, SVGAGI.

This chain joins TRBV7-8 and TRBJ2-3; D remains unclear. Trimming stripped 6 bases from V and 0 bases from J, with 10 bases between. Germline CDR1 SGHVS, CDR2 FQNEAQ. There are 14 residues in the CDR3. The CDR3 loop reads CASSPGSSTDTQYF. CDR3 in DNA: TGTGCCAGCAGTCCTGGCTCTAGCACAGATACGCAGTATTTT.

V gene TRBV2 combines with J gene TRBJ1-1, with TRBD1 as a possible D gene (5 bases). V lost 7 bases, J lost 7 bases, and 16 bases lay in between. Germline V lookup: CDR1 SNHLY, CDR2 FYNNEI. There are 13 residues in the CDR3. The CDR3 DNA follows: TGTGCCAGCATTGGTTCGGCCGGGGGTGAAGCTTTCTTT. Residues: CASIGSAGGEAFF.

The chain joins TRBV5-1 to TRBJ2-3; TRBD1 matches at 7 bases. V trimming: 2 bases; J trimming: 4 bases; junction bases outside the gene matches: 7. In germline, CDR1 is SGHRS, CDR2 YFSETQ. This CDR3 is built from 15 residues. CDR3: CASSFDYRGSDTQYF. The CDR3 region has the DNA TGCGCCAGCAGCTTCGATTACAGGGGTTCAGATACGCAGTATTTT.

This clone turned up a few times. J is TRBJ2-7 and V is TRBV6-1, with 9 bases matching TRBD1. The germline V gene encodes CDR1 MNHNS and CDR2 SASEGT. CDR3 length: 16 residues. After removal of 1 base from V and 5 bases from J, the junction contained 9 bases not matched to a gene. The CDR3 sequence: CASSEGPGQGTNEQYF. Written as DNA, the CDR3 is TGTGCCAGCAGTGAAGGGCCGGGACAGGGTACCAACGAGCAGTACTTC.

The V gene is TRBV6-1, the J gene TRBJ2-1; D is uncertain. This CDR3 is 15 amino acids long. Per the germline V gene, CDR1 is MNHNS and CDR2 is SASEGT. The V and J ends lost 2 bases and 0 bases respectively, with 8 bases between them. The chain's CDR3 is CASSERDLSYNEQFF. For the CDR3, the DNA is TGTGCCAGCAGTGAACGAGATCTCTCCTACAATGAGCAGTTCTTC.

CDR3 protein: CASSLEDSGANVLTF. The CDR3 DNA reads as TGTGCCAGCAGCTTAGAGGATTCTGGGGCCAACGTCCTGACTTTC. The chain links TRBV7-6 to TRBJ2-6, with D hard to call. Trimming shortened V by 1 base and J by 1 base, and 5 bases separated the two germline ends. Germline loops: CDR1 SGHVS, CDR2 FNYEAQ. There are 15 residues in the CDR3.

The chain couples TRBV7-9 to TRBJ2-3, with D unresolved. CDR1 SEHNR and CDR2 FQNEAQ come from the germline V gene (reference sequence). Trimming shortened V by 0 bases and J by 2 bases, and 12 bases separated the two germline ends. This CDR3 has 16 amino acids. CDR3 nucleotide sequence: TGTGCCAGCAGCTTAGCCAGTGGAACACTCACAGATACGCAGTATTTT. Translated, it gives CASSLASGTLTDTQYF.

This clone was picked up one time. The chain joins TRBV19 to TRBJ2-5; 9 bases fit TRBD2. The CDR3 runs 12 residues. CDR1 and CDR2 from the germline V gene are LNHDA and SQIVND (reference sequence). Trimming at V came to 9 bases and at J to 4 bases, leaving 3 bases not matched to a gene. CDR3 sequence: CASRGGGETQYF. CDR3 nucleotides: TGTGCCAGCCGCGGGGGGGGAGAGACCCAGTACTTC.

DNA for the CDR3: TGTGCCAGCAGATTGGGAGGCACTAATGAAAAACTGTTTTTT. It yields the protein CASRLGGTNEKLFF. The chain combines TRBV7-2 with TRBJ1-4; D call uncertain. The germline V gene encodes CDR1 SGHTA and CDR2 FQGNSA. The CDR3 extends over 14 amino acids. V shed 6 bases and J shed 2 bases, with 10 bases lying between them. Full variable domain (outside the CDR3, taken from reference TRBV7-2 and TRBJ1-4): GAGVSQSPSNKVTEKGKDVELRCDPISGHTALYWYRQSLGQGLEFLIYFQGNSAPDKSGLPSDRFSAERTGGSVSTLTIQRTQQEDSAVYLCASRLGGTNEKLFFGSGTQLSVL.

This chain connects TRBV25-1 to TRBJ2-5; 7 bases fit TRBD1. The germline gives CDR1 MGHDK, CDR2 SYGVNS. J gave up 1 base and V 4 bases, and 12 bases lay outside the gene matches. This CDR3 has 17 amino acids. CDR3 in DNA: TGTGCCAGCAGTGTTTCGACCGGGACAGCAACCCAAGAGACCCAGTACTTC. Residues: CASSVSTGTATQETQYF.

The rearrangement links TRBV30 to TRBJ2-7; maybe TRBD1 (6 bases). This CDR3 region has 15 residues. V dropped 2 bases and J dropped 0 bases, with 14 bases sitting between them. Per germline, CDR1 GTSNPN and CDR2 SVGIG (reference sequence). The DNA of the CDR3 is TGTGCCTGGAGTCCCTCGGACAGATTCTCCTACGAGCAGTACTTC. It is translated as CAWSPSDRFSYEQYF.

This clone was detected once. This chain uses TRBV5-5 with TRBJ2-1; TRBD2 agrees at 9 bases. After removal of 2 bases from V and 4 bases from J, the junction contained 4 bases not matched to a gene. The germline gives CDR1 SGHKS, CDR2 YYEKEE (reference sequence). CDR3 length: 15 residues. CDR3 sequence reads: CASSLLAGEYNEQFF. CDR3 nucleotide sequence: TGTGCCAGCAGCTTATTAGCGGGGGAGTACAATGAGCAGTTCTTC.

This chain joins TRBV29-1 and TRBJ2-3; D unresolved. Germline V gene sequence: CDR1 SQVTM, CDR2 ANQGSEA. The CDR3 consists of 13 residues. V dropped 0 bases and J dropped 5 bases, with 9 bases sitting between them. The CDR3 loop is CSVEEIPGDTQYF. CDR3 coding DNA: TGCAGCGTTGAAGAGATCCCGGGAGATACGCAGTATTTT.

V and J are TRBV29-1 and TRBJ1-1; no firm D call. Trimming left V 7 bases short and J 4 bases short, with 10 bases between. The germline V gene has CDR1 SQVTM and CDR2 ANQGSEA. The CDR3 consists of 11 residues. CDR3 region: CSALGFTEAFF. The CDR3, as DNA: TGCAGCGCCTTAGGGTTCACTGAAGCTTTCTTT.

The V and J genes are TRBV19 and TRBJ2-3; TRBD1 agrees at 10 bases. The CDR3 sequence is 14 residues long. Germline CDR1 reads LNHDA; CDR2 reads SQIVND (reference sequence). J lost 5 bases, V lost 6 bases, and 5 bases had no gene match. The CDR3 DNA sequence: TGTGCCAGTAGCCTCGGACAGGGGGTAGATACGCAGTATTTT. It encodes CASSLGQGVDTQYF.

About this clone itself: The same CDR3 also results from other DNA sequences found in this sample. The chain carries TRBV2 and TRBJ1-1; D is ambiguous. Trimming removed 5 bases at V and 1 base at J, with 5 bases between. Germline CDR1 reads SNHLY; CDR2 reads FYNNEI. This CDR3 is built from 12 residues. CDR3 nucleotides: TGTGCCAGCAGTACAGAGAACACTGAAGCTTTCTTT. Translation: CASSTENTEAFF.

V usage is TRBV6-5 and J usage is TRBJ2-7; TRBD1 agrees at 8 bases. The CDR3 is 12 residues long. Germline values: CDR1 MNHEY, CDR2 SVGAGI. Trimming at V came to 8 bases and at J to 5 bases, leaving 5 bases not matched to a gene. CDR3 in DNA: TGTGCCAGCCAGGACAGGGTAAACGAGCAGTACTTC. It encodes CASQDRVNEQYF.

This chain links TRBV30 with TRBJ2-3; 11 positions agree with TRBD2. V lost 0 bases to trimming and J lost 8 bases; unmatched junction nucleotides: 4. Germline V gene sequence: CDR1 GTSNPN, CDR2 SVGIG (reference sequence). This CDR3 has 14 residues. CDR3 region: CAWSVGLAGGTQYF. In DNA form, the CDR3 reads TGTGCCTGGAGTGTCGGTCTAGCGGGGGGTACGCAGTATTTT.

The chain links TRBV29-1 to TRBJ2-7; D is possibly TRBD1 (6 bases). V gave up 6 bases and J gave up 1 base, with 13 bases separating them. CDR3 length: 13 residues. The germline CDR1 and CDR2 sequences are SQVTM and ANQGSEA. The CDR3 spells CSVDRTGSYEQYF. The CDR3 DNA sequence: TGCAGCGTAGACCGAACAGGGTCCTACGAGCAGTACTTC.

The gene calls are TRBV28 and TRBJ2-7; D may be TRBD1 or TRBD2 (5 bases each). With 6 bases removed from V and 0 bases from J, the gap between germline ends came to 18 bases. CDR1 is MDHEN and CDR2 is SYDVKM in the germline V gene. The CDR3 is 16 amino acids. In DNA form, the CDR3 reads TGTGCCAGCAGGCAGATGGGGGTCCCCAGCTCCTACGAGCAGTACTTC. Translated: CASRQMGVPSSYEQYF.